This passage covers 31 T cell receptor beta chains from one sample sequenced in a study of blood T cell repertoires in COVID-19. The method was immunoSEQ multiplex PCR; TCRdb's version includes in-frame clones alone and lacks a portion of them. The top ten clones hold 2% to 2.5% of a sample with approximately 150,000 clones, 83% of them seen once. Input material: peripheral blood. The receptors were sampled from a woman of 80 years or more with acute or convalescent COVID-19.

J is TRBJ1-5 and V is TRBV5-1, with 9 nucleotides matching TRBD1. CDR3 length: 14 amino acids. The germline V gene encodes CDR1 SGHRS and CDR2 YFSETQ. J lost 7 bases, V lost 4 bases, and 6 bases had no gene match. CDR3 loop: CASSPGQGRQPQHF. CDR3 sequence (DNA): TGCGCCAGCAGCCCGGGACAGGGTAGACAGCCCCAGCATTTT.

This clone has just one count. This chain joins TRBV4-1 and TRBJ2-1; possibly TRBD2 for D (6 bases). Germline values: CDR1 MGHRA, CDR2 YSYEKL. V was trimmed by 4 bases and J by 8 bases, leaving 12 bases between them. The CDR3 length is 13 residues. CDR3 amino acids: CASSLSTGDEQFF. The CDR3 nucleotides are TGCGCCAGCAGCCTCAGTACGGGGGATGAGCAGTTCTTC.

The J gene is TRBJ2-3, the V gene TRBV15; perhaps TRBD1 as D (5 bases). The V and J ends lost 5 bases and 0 bases respectively, with 15 bases between them. This CDR3 spans 16 amino acids. In germline, CDR1 is LNHNV, CDR2 YYDKDF (reference sequence). The CDR3 nucleotides are TGTGCCACCAGCGGTAACAGGTTCCCTAGCACAGATACGCAGTATTTT. Its protein product is CATSGNRFPSTDTQYF. The full variable domain, rest sourced from reference TRBV15 and TRBJ2-3, is DAMVIQNPRYQVTQFGKPVTLSCSQTLNHNVMYWYQQKSSQAPKLLFHYYDKDFNNEADTPDNFQSRRPNTSFCFLDIRSPGLGDTAMYLCATSGNRFPSTDTQYFGPGTRLTVL.

This clone occurred once. V usage is TRBV19 and J usage is TRBJ2-2; 8 positions match TRBD1. This CDR3 region has 15 residues. Losses at the gene ends were 3 bases for V and 4 bases for J; bases not matched to a gene: 4. Germline CDR1 is LNHDA and CDR2 is SQIVND (reference sequence). The CDR3 DNA follows: TGTGCCAGTAGTATCAGGGGGCGTGGCACCGGGGAGCTGTTTTTT. Protein: CASSIRGRGTGELFF.

This clone has just one count. The rearrangement joins TRBV9 to TRBJ2-2; D might be TRBD1 (6 bases). The germline V gene encodes CDR1 SGDLS and CDR2 YYNGEE. The CDR3 spans 17 residues. The V gene lost 3 bases and the J gene lost 1 base, with 16 bases spanning the gap. The chain's CDR3 is CASSGQGTRQNTGELFF. The CDR3 bases are TGTGCCAGCAGCGGACAAGGGACACGGCAGAACACCGGGGAGCTGTTTTTT.

This sequence joins TRBV3-1 (or the pseudogene TRBV3-2) and TRBJ1-5, with D perhaps TRBD1 (6 bases). V shed 4 bases and J shed 2 bases, with 12 bases lying between them. The germline gives CDR1 LGHDT, CDR2 YNNKEL (reference sequence). This CDR3 region has 15 residues. CDR3 loop: CASSLQGSGNQPQHF. For the CDR3, the DNA is TGTGCCAGCAGCCTCCAGGGGAGTGGCAATCAGCCCCAGCATTTT.

The sample holds one count of this clone. V usage is TRBV19 and J usage is TRBJ1-5, with 10 bases matching TRBD1. Germline-derived CDR1 and CDR2 are LNHDA and SQIVND (reference sequence). V was clipped by 4 bases and J by 4 bases; unmatched bases: 22. The CDR3 covers 21 residues. CDR3 amino acids: CASSTRDRGSGASRKNQPQHF. The CDR3 bases are TGTGCCAGTAGTACCCGGGACAGGGGTTCAGGGGCCTCCAGGAAAAATCAGCCCCAGCATTTT.

The CDR3 DNA is TGTGCCAGCAGTGAACAGGGGAGCCGAGATACGCAGTATTTT. Amino acid sequence: CASSEQGSRDTQYF. The chain joins TRBV6-1 to TRBJ2-3, with D maybe TRBD1 (6 bases). Germline-derived CDR1 and CDR2 are MNHNS and SASEGT. V shed 2 bases and J shed 5 bases, with 11 bases lying between them. The CDR3 has 14 residues.

V gene TRBV19 combines with J gene TRBJ2-3; 13 bases align to TRBD2. Germline CDR1 reads LNHDA; CDR2 reads SQIVND (reference sequence). V trimming: 5 bases; J trimming: 4 bases; junction bases outside the gene matches: 9. CDR3 size: 17 residues. Here the CDR3 reads CASSPRTSGGGADTQYF. Written as DNA, the CDR3 is TGTGCCAGTAGTCCAAGGACTAGCGGGGGAGGGGCAGATACGCAGTATTTT.

The rearrangement joins TRBV7-2 to TRBJ2-2; 9 bases fit TRBD2. J lost 5 bases, V lost 3 bases, and 7 bases had no gene match. This CDR3 region has 16 residues. Germline V gives CDR1 SGHTA, CDR2 FQGNSA. Written as DNA, the CDR3 is TGTGCCAGCAGCTTGGGGACTAGCTCTGGGACCGGGGAGCTGTTTTTT. As protein: CASSLGTSSGTGELFF.

This chain uses TRBV18 with TRBJ2-6, with 9 bases lining up with TRBD1. The CDR3 totals 16 residues. V was pared by 4 bases and J by 4 bases, with 5 bases of the junction left unmatched. CDR1 is KGHSH and CDR2 is LQKENI in the germline V gene. The CDR3 loop reads CASSRDRAAGANVLTF. The CDR3 DNA reads as TGTGCCAGCTCACGGGACAGGGCGGCAGGGGCCAACGTCCTGACTTTC.

This chain uses TRBV5-1 with TRBJ1-1; no reliable D call. The germline CDR1 and CDR2 sequences are SGHRS and YFSETQ. Between the trimmed V and J ends, which lost 3 bases and 2 bases, there was a span of 11 bases. This CDR3 comprises 14 residues. The CDR3 region is CASSSGVLNTEAFF. The CDR3 DNA is TGCGCCAGCAGCTCGGGAGTTTTAAACACTGAAGCTTTCTTT.

The genes are TRBV11-3 and TRBJ2-1; TRBD2 agrees at 8 bases. The CDR3 is made up of 14 amino acids. The junction had 5 bases not matched to a gene; V was cut back by 4 bases and J by 6 bases. In germline, CDR1 is SGHNT, CDR2 YENEEA. The CDR3 DNA sequence: TGTGCCAGCAGCTCCGGACTAGCTGGCAATGAGCAGTTCTTC. Amino acids: CASSSGLAGNEQFF.

V gene TRBV7-2 combines with J gene TRBJ1-2, with a tentative D call TRBD1 (6 bases). CDR3 length equals 15 residues. Germline V gene sequence: CDR1 SGHTA, CDR2 FQGNSA. V was cut by 3 bases and J by 6 bases, with 17 bases left in between. The CDR3 DNA sequence: TGTGCCAGCAGCTTGGCCTTTGGGCAGGGGAATGGCTACACCTTC. Translation: CASSLAFGQGNGYTF.

This chain joins TRBV11-2 and TRBJ2-1, with 7 positions matching TRBD1. The CDR3 consists of 15 residues. V gave up 5 bases and J gave up 5 bases; unmatched junction bases: 9. Germline V gene sequence: CDR1 SGHAT, CDR2 FQNNGV. CDR3 nucleotides: TGTGCCAGCAGCCTAAACAGGGGAGTCGACAATGAGCAGTTCTTC. It is translated as CASSLNRGVDNEQFF. The full variable domain, in which reference TRBV11-2 and TRBJ2-1 provide the parts outside the CDR3, is EAGVAQSPRYKIIEKRQSVAFWCNPISGHATLYWYQQILGQGPKLLIQFQNNGVVDDSQLPKDRFSAERLKGVDSTLKIQPAKLEDSAVYLCASSLNRGVDNEQFFGPGTRLTVL.

The V call is TRBV28, the J call TRBJ2-7; D gene uncertain. CDR3 length: 11 amino acids. Trimming left V 6 bases short and J 5 bases short, with 8 bases between. Germline CDR1 MDHEN, CDR2 SYDVKM. CDR3 amino acids: CASSVEDEQYF. The CDR3 coding sequence is TGTGCCAGCAGCGTTGAGGACGAGCAGTACTTC.

J is TRBJ2-5 and V is TRBV7-6; 7 positions agree with TRBD2. The CDR3 is 16 residues long. Germline loops: CDR1 SGHVS, CDR2 FNYEAQ. Trimming cost V 3 bases and J 3 bases; bases outside gene matches: 10. CDR3 amino acids: CASSLGTTFVEETQYF. The CDR3 coding sequence is TGTGCCAGCAGCTTGGGGACTACCTTCGTGGAAGAGACCCAGTACTTC.

This chain joins TRBV29-1 and TRBJ2-2; TRBD1 matches at 8 bases. The germline CDR1 and CDR2 sequences are SQVTM and ANQGSEA. The junction had 5 bases not matched to a gene; V was cut back by 4 bases and J by 4 bases. The CDR3 runs to 14 residues. This CDR3 reads CSVGAGGITGELFF. DNA of the CDR3: TGCAGCGTTGGGGCAGGGGGCATCACCGGGGAGCTGTTTTTT.

V and J are TRBV3-1 (or the pseudogene TRBV3-2) and TRBJ1-1, with D unresolved. The V end lost 4 bases, the J end lost 1 base, and 7 bases lay between the germline ends. Looked up from germline, CDR1 is LGHDT and CDR2 is YNNKEL (reference sequence). CDR3 length: 13 amino acids. CDR3 protein: CASSRPPNTEAFF. The DNA of the CDR3 is TGTGCCAGCAGCCGGCCCCCGAACACTGAAGCTTTCTTT.

The chain recombines TRBV6-4 with TRBJ2-3; 13 bases are shared with TRBD2. The germline V gene has CDR1 MRHNA and CDR2 SNTAGT. The ends lost 5 bases at V and 4 bases at J; junction bases unmatched: 3. CDR3 length: 15 amino acids. The CDR3 sequence is CASSLTSGGSDTQYF. The CDR3 coding sequence is TGTGCCAGCAGTCTGACTAGCGGGGGGTCAGATACGCAGTATTTT.

The V gene is TRBV9, the J gene TRBJ2-4, with 9 bases fitting TRBD2. The CDR3 runs to 18 residues. Trimming cost V 0 bases and J 7 bases; bases outside gene matches: 14. CDR1 and CDR2 from the germline V gene are SGDLS and YYNGEE. CDR3 sequence (DNA): TGTGCCAGCAGCGTAGGTCTAGCGGGATCCGGGGGGACTAACATTCAGTACTTC. This gives the protein CASSVGLAGSGGTNIQYF.

DNA of the CDR3: TGTGCCAGCAGTTTGGACAGGGGCTACAATGAGCAGTTCTTC. Translating it yields CASSLDRGYNEQFF. The V and J genes are TRBV6-5 and TRBJ2-1; 9 bases line up with TRBD1. The germline CDR1 and CDR2 sequences are MNHEY and SVGAGI. This CDR3 spans 14 amino acids. V lost 4 bases to trimming and J lost 3 bases; unmatched junction nucleotides: 1.

This clone has just one count. CDR3 sequence: CASSPLGASGSEQYF. The CDR3 DNA reads as TGTGCCAGCAGCCCGCTGGGAGCTAGCGGCAGCGAGCAGTACTTC. V usage is TRBV6-5 and J usage is TRBJ2-7; 7 nucleotides agree with TRBD2. Germline V gene lookup returns CDR1 MNHEY and CDR2 SVGAGI. The ends lost 6 bases at V and 6 bases at J; junction bases unmatched: 14. The CDR3 has 15 residues.

The V gene is TRBV11-2, the J gene TRBJ1-1; D is unclear. V gave up 1 base and J gave up 2 bases, with 23 bases separating them. In germline, CDR1 is SGHAT, CDR2 FQNNGV. This CDR3 has 19 residues. The CDR3 region is CASSLGYAQIFGVNTEAFF. The CDR3, as DNA: TGTGCCAGCAGCTTAGGTTACGCTCAGATCTTCGGGGTCAACACTGAAGCTTTCTTT.

CDR3 in DNA: TGTGCCAGCAGCCCGGGGGACGGCATTGGGTACTTC. This encodes CASSPGDGIGYF. J is TRBJ2-7 and V is TRBV5-5; TRBD2 might be the D (6 bases). The CDR3 is 12 amino acids. CDR1 and CDR2 (germline): SGHKS, YYEKEE (reference sequence). V gave up 4 bases and J gave up 12 bases, with 17 bases separating them.

The chain combines TRBV19 with TRBJ1-1, with unresolved D. CDR1 and CDR2 (germline): LNHDA, SQIVND (reference sequence). This CDR3 has 14 amino acids. The V gene lost 3 bases and the J gene lost 2 bases, with 10 bases spanning the gap. The CDR3 DNA follows: TGTGCCAGTAGTATTGACACCCGAAACACTGAAGCTTTCTTT. This codes for CASSIDTRNTEAFF.

This rearrangement joins TRBV9 to TRBJ2-5; 7 bases line up with TRBD1. Germline V lookup: CDR1 SGDLS, CDR2 YYNGEE. The V and J ends lost 4 bases and 5 bases, in that order; junction bases with no gene match: 14. CDR3 length: 16 amino acids. CDR3 coding DNA: TGTGCCAGCAGCTTTGGCCCGACAGGGATGAAGGAGACCCAGTACTTC. This encodes CASSFGPTGMKETQYF.

The chain couples TRBV11-1 to TRBJ1-4, with D uncertain. Germline V gene lookup returns CDR1 SGHAT and CDR2 FQDESV (reference sequence). CDR3 size: 13 residues. V was pared by 7 bases and J by 8 bases, with 14 bases between. The CDR3 nucleotides read TGTGCCAGCAACCACCAGAGCGGCGAAAAACTGTTTTTT. Translating gives CASNHQSGEKLFF.

The CDR3 DNA reads as TGTGCCAGCAGTTACTCTGGGGGGGCAAGTCAGCCCCAGCATTTT. It specifies CASSYSGGASQPQHF. V usage is TRBV6-2 or TRBV6-3 and J usage is TRBJ1-5, with D perhaps matching TRBD1 (6 bases). The CDR3 length is 15 residues. Germline V gene lookup returns CDR1 MNHEY and CDR2 SVGEGT. The V end was cut by 0 bases, the J end by 6 bases, with 12 bases between.

V is TRBV18 and J is TRBJ2-5; D is perhaps TRBD2 (5 bases). CDR1 is KGHSH, CDR2 LQKENI, per germline. The ends were cut back, 3 bases at V and 1 base at J, with 9 bases in the middle. This CDR3 comprises 14 residues. The CDR3 reads CASSPSGSQETQYF. CDR3 coding DNA: TGTGCCAGCTCACCCTCGGGGAGCCAAGAGACCCAGTACTTC.

The chain combines TRBV19 with TRBJ1-1, with unresolved D. Germline lookup yields CDR1 LNHDA and CDR2 SQIVND (reference sequence). CDR3 length: 13 amino acids. V lost 6 bases and J 0 bases, leaving 8 bases between the germline ends. In nucleotides, the CDR3 is TGTGCCAGTAGGATAACAGTGAACACTGAAGCTTTCTTT. This codes for CASRITVNTEAFF.